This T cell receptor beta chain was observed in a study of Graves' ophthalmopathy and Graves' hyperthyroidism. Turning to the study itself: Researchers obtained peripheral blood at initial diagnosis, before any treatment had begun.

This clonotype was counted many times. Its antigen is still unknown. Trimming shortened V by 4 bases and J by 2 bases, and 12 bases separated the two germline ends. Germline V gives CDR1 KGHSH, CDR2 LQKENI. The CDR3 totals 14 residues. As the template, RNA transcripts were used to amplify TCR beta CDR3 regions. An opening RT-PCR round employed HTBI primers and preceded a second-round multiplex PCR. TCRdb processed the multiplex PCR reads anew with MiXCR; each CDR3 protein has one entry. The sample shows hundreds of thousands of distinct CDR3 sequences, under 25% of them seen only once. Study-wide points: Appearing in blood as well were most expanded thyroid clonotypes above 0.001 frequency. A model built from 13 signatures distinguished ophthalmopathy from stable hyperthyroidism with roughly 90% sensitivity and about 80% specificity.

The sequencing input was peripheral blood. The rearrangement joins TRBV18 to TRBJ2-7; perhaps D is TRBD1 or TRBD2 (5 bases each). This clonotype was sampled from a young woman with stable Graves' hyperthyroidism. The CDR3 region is CASSQRSRAYEQYF. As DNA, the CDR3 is TGTGCCAGCTCACAGCGGTCCAGGGCCTACGAGCAGTACTTC.